The 8 T cell receptor beta chains below all came from one sample that was sequenced in a study of CD8+CD57+ T cells in acquired aplastic anemia. Whoever was chosen for sequencing had shown CD8+CD57+ cell expansion by flow cytometry. Profiling that covered TCR beta VDJ and CDR3 relied on genomic DNA as its template. TCRdb analysed the reads with MiXCR anew, one entry per CDR3 protein. This sample yields 150,000 to 200,000 distinct CDR3 sequences, of which about half are seen a single time; more than 1.5% belongs to the top ten. Material: sorted CD4+, CD8+, or CD8+CD57+ T cells (not recorded which) from PBMCs. The receptors originated from a human donor with aplastic anemia.

Comments on this clonotype: An end of the junction differs from the germline gene, which may be a read error. V gene TRBV7-7 combines with J gene TRBJ2-7, with TRBD1 matching over 7 bases. The length of the CDR3 is 14 residues. Germline V gene data show CDR1 as SSHAT and CDR2 as FNYEAQ (reference sequence). CDR3: CASSHRQGPYEQYF. Here the CDR3 DNA reads TGCGCCAGCAGCCACCGACAGGGTCCCTACGAGCAGTACTTC.

J is TRBJ2-7 and V is TRBV2; TRBD2 is a possible D gene (6 bases). V dropped 5 bases and J dropped 2 bases, with 13 bases sitting between them. The germline CDR1 and CDR2 sequences are SNHLY and FYNNEI. This CDR3 is built from 14 residues. The CDR3 sequence: CASSLSGEAYEQYF. The CDR3 DNA reads TGTGCCAGCAGTTTATCGGGGGAGGCCTACGAGCAGTACTTC. Together with reference TRBV2 and TRBJ2-7, the CDR3 gives the full variable domain: EPEVTQTPSHQVTQMGQEVILRCVPISNHLYFYWYRQILGQKVEFLVSFYNNEISEKSEIFDDQFSVERPDGSNFTLKIRSTKLEDSAMYFCASSLSGEAYEQYFGPGTRLTVT.

The CDR3 DNA reads TGTGCCAGTAGTATAGATCTATCCGGAAAACTGTTTTTT. This sequence encodes CASSIDLSGKLFF. The chain uses TRBV19 and TRBJ1-4; D not resolved. Germline CDR1 reads LNHDA; CDR2 reads SQIVND (reference sequence). The CDR3 sequence is 13 residues long. Trimming left V 0 bases short and J 10 bases short, with 9 bases between.

This chain joins TRBV7-9 and TRBJ1-2; D not resolved. Between the trimmed V and J ends, which lost 5 bases and 7 bases, there was a span of 11 bases. The CDR3 contains 12 residues. Germline values: CDR1 SEHNR, CDR2 FQNEAQ (reference sequence). CDR3 region: CASSARSRGYTF. The CDR3 DNA follows: TGTGCCAGCAGCGCTCGATCCCGTGGCTACACCTTC.

The rearrangement links TRBV11-2 to TRBJ2-7, with 10 nucleotides matching TRBD1. V lost 5 bases, J lost 4 bases, and 11 bases stayed unmatched. This CDR3 is 16 amino acids long. Germline V lookup: CDR1 SGHAT, CDR2 FQNNGV. The CDR3 reads CASSHPPGQGSYEQYF. For the CDR3, the DNA is TGTGCCAGCAGCCATCCTCCGGGACAGGGGTCGTACGAGCAGTACTTC.

The genes are TRBV28 and TRBJ2-3; D perhaps matches TRBD1 (5 bases). CDR1 is MDHEN and CDR2 is SYDVKM in the germline V gene. The CDR3 has 13 residues. The V end was cut by 3 bases, the J end by 1 base, with 5 bases between. The CDR3: CASSLGRTDTQYF. CDR3 DNA: TGTGCCAGCAGTTTGGGGCGCACAGATACGCAGTATTTT.

A note on this clonotype: At one end the junction does not follow the germline gene, possibly because of a read error. V usage is TRBV9 and J usage is TRBJ1-1; 7 bases are shared with TRBD1. The CDR3 has 14 amino acids. Germline values: CDR1 SGDLS, CDR2 YYNGEE. CDR3 coding DNA: TGTGCCAGCTCACTCGACAGGGCGAACACTGGAGCTTTCTTT. Translated: CASSLDRANTGAFF. Variable domain in full (rest from reference TRBV9 and TRBJ1-1): DSGVTQTPKHLITATGQRVTLRCSPRSGDLSVYWYQQSLDQGLQFLIQYYNGEERAKGNILERFSAQQFPDLHSELNLSSLELGDSALYFCASSLDRANTGAFFGQGTRLTVV.

The V call is TRBV27, the J call TRBJ2-7; 11 bases are shared with TRBD2. J was trimmed by 2 bases and V by 6 bases; bases with no gene match: 18. Germline CDR1 MNHEY, CDR2 SMNVEV (reference sequence). The CDR3 consists of 19 residues. This CDR3 is CASRLDGTSGKLKPYEQYF. The DNA for the CDR3 is TGTGCCAGCAGGCTAGACGGGACTAGCGGAAAGCTGAAGCCCTACGAGCAGTACTTC.